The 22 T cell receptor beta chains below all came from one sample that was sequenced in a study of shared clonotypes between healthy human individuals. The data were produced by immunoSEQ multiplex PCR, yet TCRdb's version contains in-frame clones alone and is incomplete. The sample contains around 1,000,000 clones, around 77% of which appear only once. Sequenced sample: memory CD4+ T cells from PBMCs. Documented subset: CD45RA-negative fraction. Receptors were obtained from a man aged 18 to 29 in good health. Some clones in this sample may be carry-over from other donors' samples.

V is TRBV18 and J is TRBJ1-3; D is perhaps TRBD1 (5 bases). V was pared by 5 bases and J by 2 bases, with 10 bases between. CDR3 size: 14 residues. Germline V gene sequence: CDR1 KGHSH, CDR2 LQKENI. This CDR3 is CASSRGDAGNTIYF. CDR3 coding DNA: TGTGCCAGCTCAAGAGGGGATGCTGGAAACACCATATATTTT.

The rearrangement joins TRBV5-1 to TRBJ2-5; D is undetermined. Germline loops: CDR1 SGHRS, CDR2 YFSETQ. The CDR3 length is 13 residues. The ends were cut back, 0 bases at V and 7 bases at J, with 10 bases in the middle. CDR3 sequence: CASSLEDRGTQYF. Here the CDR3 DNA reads TGCGCCAGCAGCTTGGAAGATCGCGGGACCCAGTACTTC.

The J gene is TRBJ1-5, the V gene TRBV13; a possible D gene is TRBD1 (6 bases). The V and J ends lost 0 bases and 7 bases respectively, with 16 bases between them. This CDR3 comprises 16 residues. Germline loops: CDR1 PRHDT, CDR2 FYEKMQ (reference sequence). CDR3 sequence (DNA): TGTGCCAGCAGCTTAGGAGGAAGGGGGGGAAACCAGCCCCAGCATTTT. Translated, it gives CASSLGGRGGNQPQHF. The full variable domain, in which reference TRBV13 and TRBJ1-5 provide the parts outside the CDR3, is AAGVIQSPRHLIKEKRETATLKCYPIPRHDTVYWYQQGPGQDPQFLISFYEKMQSDKGSIPDRFSAQQFSDYHSELNMSSLELGDSALYFCASSLGGRGGNQPQHFGDGTRLSIL.

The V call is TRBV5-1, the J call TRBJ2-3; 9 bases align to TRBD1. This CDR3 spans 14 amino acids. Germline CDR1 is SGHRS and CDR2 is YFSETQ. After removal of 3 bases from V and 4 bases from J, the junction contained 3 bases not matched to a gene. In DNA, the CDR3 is TGCGCCAGCAGCTGGGACAGGGCGGCAGATACGCAGTATTTT. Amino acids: CASSWDRAADTQYF.

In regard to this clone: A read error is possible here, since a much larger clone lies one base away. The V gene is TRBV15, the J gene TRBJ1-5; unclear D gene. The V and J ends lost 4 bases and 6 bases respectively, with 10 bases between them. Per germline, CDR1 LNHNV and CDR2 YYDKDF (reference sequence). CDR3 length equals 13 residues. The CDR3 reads CATSKGVGQPQHF. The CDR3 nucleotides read TGTGCCACCAGCAAGGGAGTAGGTCAGCCCCAGCATTTT. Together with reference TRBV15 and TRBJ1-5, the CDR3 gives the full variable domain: DAMVIQNPRYQVTQFGKPVTLSCSQTLNHNVMYWYQQKSSQAPKLLFHYYDKDFNNEADTPDNFQSRRPNTSFCFLDIRSPGLGDTAMYLCATSKGVGQPQHFGDGTRLSIL.

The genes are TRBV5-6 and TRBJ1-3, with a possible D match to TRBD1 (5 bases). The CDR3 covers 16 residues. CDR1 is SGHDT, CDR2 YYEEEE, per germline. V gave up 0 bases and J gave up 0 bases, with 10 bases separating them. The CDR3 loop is CASSLGGPHSGNTIYF. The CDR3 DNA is TGTGCCAGCAGCTTGGGGGGACCGCACTCTGGAAACACCATATATTTT.

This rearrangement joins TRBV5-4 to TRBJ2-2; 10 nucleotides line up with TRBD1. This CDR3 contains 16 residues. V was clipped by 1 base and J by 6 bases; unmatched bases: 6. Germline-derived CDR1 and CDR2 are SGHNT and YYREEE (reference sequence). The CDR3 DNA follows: TGTGCCAGCAGCTTGCCCGGGACAGGGGAGGCCGGGGAGCTGTTTTTT. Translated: CASSLPGTGEAGELFF.

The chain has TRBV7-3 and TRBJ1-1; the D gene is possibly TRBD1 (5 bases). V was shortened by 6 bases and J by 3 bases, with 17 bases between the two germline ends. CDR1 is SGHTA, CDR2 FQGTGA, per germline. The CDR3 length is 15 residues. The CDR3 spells CASRSTSGRHTEAFF. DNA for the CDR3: TGTGCCAGCAGGAGTACTTCAGGGAGGCACACTGAAGCTTTCTTT.

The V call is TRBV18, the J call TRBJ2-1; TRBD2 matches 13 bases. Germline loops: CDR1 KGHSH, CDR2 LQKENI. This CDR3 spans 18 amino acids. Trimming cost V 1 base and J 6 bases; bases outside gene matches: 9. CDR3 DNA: TGTGCCAGCTCACCACGTGGTACTAGCGGGAGGGCGAGCAATGAGCAGTTCTTC. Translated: CASSPRGTSGRASNEQFF.

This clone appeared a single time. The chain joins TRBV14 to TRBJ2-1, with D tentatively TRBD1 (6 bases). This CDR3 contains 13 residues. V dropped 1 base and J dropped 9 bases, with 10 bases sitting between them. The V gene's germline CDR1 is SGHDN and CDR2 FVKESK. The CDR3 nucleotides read TGTGCCAGCAGCCAAGCAGGGGTGGGTGAGCAGTTCTTC. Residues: CASSQAGVGEQFF.

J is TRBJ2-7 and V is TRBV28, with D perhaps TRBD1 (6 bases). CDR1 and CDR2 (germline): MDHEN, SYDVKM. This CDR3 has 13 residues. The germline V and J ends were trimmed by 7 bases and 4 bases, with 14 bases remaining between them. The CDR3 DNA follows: TGTGCCAGCATGAACAGGGAGTCTTACGAGCAGTACTTC. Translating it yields CASMNRESYEQYF.

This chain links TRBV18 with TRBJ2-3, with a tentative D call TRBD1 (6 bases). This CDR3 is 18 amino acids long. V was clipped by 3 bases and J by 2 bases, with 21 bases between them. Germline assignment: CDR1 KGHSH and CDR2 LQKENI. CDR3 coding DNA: TGTGCCAGCTCACCCGCCACGGGCAGCTTGGGGGCCACAGATACGCAGTATTTT. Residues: CASSPATGSLGATDTQYF.

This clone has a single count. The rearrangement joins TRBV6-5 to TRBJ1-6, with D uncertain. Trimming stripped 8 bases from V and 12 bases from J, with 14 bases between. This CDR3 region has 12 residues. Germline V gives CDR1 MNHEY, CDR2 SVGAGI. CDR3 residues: CASGGYSQPLHF. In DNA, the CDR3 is TGTGCCAGCGGCGGGTACAGTCAACCCCTCCACTTT.

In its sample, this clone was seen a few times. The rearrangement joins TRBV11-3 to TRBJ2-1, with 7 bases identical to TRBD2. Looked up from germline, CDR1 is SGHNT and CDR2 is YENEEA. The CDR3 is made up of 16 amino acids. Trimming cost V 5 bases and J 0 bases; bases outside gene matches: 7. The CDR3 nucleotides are TGTGCCAGCAGCCGGACTAGATTGGCCTCCTACAATGAGCAGTTCTTC. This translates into CASSRTRLASYNEQFF.

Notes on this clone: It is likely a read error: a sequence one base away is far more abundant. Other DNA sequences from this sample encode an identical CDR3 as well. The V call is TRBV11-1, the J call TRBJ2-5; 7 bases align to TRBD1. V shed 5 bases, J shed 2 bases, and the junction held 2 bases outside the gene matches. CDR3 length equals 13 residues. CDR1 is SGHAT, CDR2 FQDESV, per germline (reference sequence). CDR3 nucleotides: TGTGCCAGCAGCCCGGGACAGCAAGAGACCCAGTACTTC. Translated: CASSPGQQETQYF.

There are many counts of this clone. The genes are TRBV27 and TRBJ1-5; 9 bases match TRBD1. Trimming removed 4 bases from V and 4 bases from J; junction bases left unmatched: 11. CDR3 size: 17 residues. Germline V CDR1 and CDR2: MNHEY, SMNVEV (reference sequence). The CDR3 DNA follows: TGTGCCAGCAGTTCATTTTACAGGGGGCGTCGGAATCAGCCCCAGCATTTT. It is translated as CASSSFYRGRRNQPQHF.

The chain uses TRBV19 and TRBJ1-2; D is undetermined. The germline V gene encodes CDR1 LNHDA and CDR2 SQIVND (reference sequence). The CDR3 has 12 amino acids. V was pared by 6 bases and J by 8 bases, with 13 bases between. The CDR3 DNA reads TGTGCCAGTAGGCGCGGCTATGAAGGCTACACCTTC. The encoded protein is CASRRGYEGYTF. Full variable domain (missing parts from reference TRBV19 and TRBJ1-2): DGGITQSPKYLFRKEGQNVTLSCEQNLNHDAMYWYRQDPGQGLRLIYYSQIVNDFQKGDIAEGYSVSREKKESFPLTVTSAQKNPTAFYLCASRRGYEGYTFGSGTRLTVV.

DNA of the CDR3: TGTGCCAGCAGTTTATCGTTCGGGGGGCGACTGAACGTTGGCTACACCTTC. Amino acids: CASSLSFGGRLNVGYTF. The chain couples TRBV28 to TRBJ1-2; a weak D match, TRBD1 (6 bases). V lost 1 base and J lost 7, with 22 bases in between. Germline values: CDR1 MDHEN, CDR2 SYDVKM. The CDR3 length is 17 residues.

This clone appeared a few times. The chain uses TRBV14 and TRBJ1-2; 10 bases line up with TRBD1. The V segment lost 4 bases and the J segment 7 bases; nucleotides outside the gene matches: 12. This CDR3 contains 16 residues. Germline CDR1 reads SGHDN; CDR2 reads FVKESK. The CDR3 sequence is CASSRDRGGSFGGYTF. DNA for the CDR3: TGTGCCAGCAGCCGGGACAGGGGCGGGTCGTTCGGTGGCTACACCTTC. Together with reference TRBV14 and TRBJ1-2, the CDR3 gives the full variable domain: EAGVTQFPSHSVIEKGQTVTLRCDPISGHDNLYWYRRVMGKEIKFLLHFVKESKQDESGMPNNRFLAERTGGTYSTLKVQPAELEDSGVYFCASSRDRGGSFGGYTFGSGTRLTVV.

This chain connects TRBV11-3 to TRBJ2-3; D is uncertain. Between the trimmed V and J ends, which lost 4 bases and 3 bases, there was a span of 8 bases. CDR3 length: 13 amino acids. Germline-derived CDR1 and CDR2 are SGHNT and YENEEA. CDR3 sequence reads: CASSSGPTDTQYF. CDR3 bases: TGTGCCAGCAGCTCCGGGCCTACAGATACGCAGTATTTT. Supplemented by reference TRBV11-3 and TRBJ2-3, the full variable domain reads EAGVVQSPRYKIIEKKQPVAFWCNPISGHNTLYWYLQNLGQGPELLIRYENEEAVDDSQLPKDRFSAERLKGVDSTLKIQPAELGDSAVYLCASSSGPTDTQYFGPGTRLTVL.

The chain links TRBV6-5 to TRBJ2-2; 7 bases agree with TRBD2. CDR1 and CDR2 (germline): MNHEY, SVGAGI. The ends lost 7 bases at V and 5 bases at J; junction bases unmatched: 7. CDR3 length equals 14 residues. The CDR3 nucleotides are TGTGCCAGCATTCCCGGACTAGGGACCGGGGAGCTGTTTTTT. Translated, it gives CASIPGLGTGELFF.

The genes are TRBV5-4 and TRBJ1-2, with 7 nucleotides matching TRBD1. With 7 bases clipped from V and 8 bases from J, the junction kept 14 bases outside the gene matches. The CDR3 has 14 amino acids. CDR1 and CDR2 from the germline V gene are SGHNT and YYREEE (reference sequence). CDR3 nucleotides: TGTGCCAGCGGACCCAACAGGGGTGAGGGAGGCTACACCTTC. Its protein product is CASGPNRGEGGYTF.